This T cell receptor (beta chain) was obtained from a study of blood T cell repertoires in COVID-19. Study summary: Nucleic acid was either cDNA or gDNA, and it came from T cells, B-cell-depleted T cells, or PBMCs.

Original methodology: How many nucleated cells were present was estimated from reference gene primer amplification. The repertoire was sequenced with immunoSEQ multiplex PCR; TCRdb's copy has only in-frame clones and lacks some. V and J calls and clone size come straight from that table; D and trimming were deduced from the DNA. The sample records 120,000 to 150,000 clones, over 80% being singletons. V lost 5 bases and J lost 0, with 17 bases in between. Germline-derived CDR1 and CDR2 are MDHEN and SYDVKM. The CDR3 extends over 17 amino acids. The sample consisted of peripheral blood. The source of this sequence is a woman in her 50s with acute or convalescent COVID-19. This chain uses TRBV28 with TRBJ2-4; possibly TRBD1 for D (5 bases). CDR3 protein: CASSPFGAGIAKNIQYF. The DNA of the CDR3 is TGTGCCAGCAGTCCCTTTGGGGCTGGGATAGCCAAAAACATTCAGTACTTC.